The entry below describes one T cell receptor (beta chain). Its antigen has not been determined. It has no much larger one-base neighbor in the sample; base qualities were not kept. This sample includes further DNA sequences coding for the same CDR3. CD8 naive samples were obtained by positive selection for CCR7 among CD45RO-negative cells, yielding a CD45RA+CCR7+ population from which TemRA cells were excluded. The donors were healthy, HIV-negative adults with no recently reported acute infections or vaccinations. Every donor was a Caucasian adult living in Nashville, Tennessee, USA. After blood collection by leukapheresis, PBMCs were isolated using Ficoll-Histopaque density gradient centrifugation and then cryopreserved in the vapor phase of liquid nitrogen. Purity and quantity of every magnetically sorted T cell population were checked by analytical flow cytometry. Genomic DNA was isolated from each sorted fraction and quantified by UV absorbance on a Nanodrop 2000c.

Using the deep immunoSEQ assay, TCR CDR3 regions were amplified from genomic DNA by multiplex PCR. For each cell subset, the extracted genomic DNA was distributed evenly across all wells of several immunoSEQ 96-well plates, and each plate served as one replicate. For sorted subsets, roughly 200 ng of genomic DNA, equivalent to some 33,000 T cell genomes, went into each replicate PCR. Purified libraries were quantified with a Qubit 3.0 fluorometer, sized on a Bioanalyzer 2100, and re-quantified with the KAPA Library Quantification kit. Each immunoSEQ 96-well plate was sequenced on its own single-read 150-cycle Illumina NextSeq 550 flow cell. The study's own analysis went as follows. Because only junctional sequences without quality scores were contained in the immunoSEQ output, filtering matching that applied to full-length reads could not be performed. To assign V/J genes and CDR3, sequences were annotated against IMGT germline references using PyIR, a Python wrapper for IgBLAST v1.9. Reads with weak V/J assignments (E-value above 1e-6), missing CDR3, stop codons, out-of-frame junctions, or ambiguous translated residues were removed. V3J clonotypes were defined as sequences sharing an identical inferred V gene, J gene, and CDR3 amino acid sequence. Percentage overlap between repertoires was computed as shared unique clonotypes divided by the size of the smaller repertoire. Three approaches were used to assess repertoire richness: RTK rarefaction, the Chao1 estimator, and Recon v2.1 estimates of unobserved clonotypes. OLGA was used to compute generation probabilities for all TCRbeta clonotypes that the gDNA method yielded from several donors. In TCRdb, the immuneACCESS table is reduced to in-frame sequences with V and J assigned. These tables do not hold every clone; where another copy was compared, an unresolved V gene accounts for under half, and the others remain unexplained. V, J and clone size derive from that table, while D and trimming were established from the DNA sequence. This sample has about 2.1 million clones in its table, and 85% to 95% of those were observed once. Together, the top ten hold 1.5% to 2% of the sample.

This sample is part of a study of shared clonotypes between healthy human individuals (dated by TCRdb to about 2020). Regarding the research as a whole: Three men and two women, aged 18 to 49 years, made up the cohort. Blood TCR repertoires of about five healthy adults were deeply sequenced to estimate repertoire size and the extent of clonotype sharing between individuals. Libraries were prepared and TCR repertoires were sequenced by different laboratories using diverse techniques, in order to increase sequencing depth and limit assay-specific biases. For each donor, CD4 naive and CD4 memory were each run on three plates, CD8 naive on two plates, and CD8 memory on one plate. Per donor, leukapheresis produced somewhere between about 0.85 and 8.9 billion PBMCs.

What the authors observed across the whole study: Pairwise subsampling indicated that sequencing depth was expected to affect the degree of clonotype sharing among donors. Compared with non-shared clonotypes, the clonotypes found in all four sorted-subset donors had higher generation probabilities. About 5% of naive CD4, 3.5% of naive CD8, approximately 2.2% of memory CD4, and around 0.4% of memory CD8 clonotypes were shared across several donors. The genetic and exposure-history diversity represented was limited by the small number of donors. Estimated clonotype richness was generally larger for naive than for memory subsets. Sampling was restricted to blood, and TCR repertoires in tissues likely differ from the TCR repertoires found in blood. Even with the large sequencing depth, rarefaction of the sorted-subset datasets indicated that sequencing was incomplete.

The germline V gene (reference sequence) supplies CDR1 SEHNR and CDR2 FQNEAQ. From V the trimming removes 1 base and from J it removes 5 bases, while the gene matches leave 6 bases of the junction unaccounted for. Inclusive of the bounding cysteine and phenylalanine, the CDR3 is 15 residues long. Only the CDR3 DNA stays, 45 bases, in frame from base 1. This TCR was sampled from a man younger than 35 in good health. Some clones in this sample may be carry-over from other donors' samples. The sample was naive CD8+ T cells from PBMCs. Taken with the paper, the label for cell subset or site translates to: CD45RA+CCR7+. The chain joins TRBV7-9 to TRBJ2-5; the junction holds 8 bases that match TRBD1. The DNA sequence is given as TGTGCCAGCAGCTTAGGCCAGGGGGCGTGGGAGACCCAGTACTTC. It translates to CASSLGQGAWETQYF.